This T cell receptor beta chain is drawn from a study of beta chain features in type 1 diabetes. Germline CDR1 is MNHNS and CDR2 is SASEGT. Unmatched junction bases numbered 9, after V lost 1 base and J lost 4 bases. The CDR3 has 16 amino acids. cDNA synthesis used the whole RNA isolate, giving expressed TCRB sequences. The protocol was immunoSEQ multiplex PCR, while the TCRdb copy is restricted to in-frame clones and leaves out a portion. Of some 230,000 clones detected, 9.6% appear once; the ten largest clones hold around 0.037%. The sequenced material came from naive CD4+ T cells from blood. This chain uses TRBV6-1 with TRBJ1-2, with TRBD1 matching 7 bases. This receptor was obtained from a woman younger than 30 in good health. CDR3 amino acids: CASSEVRDSIRYGYTF. The CDR3 coding sequence is TGTGCCAGCAGTGAAGTTAGGGACAGCATCCGCTATGGCTACACCTTC.